A selection of T cell receptor beta chains follows, all from one sample in a study of blood T cell repertoires in COVID-19. Data came from immunoSEQ multiplex PCR; TCRdb stores just in-frame clones and leaves some out. The sample holds 150,000 to 200,000 clones; about 93% are singletons and the top ten take 0.5% to 0.55%. The sample was peripheral blood. These receptors were collected from a middle-aged man with acute or convalescent COVID-19. Both conserved end residues are part of each CDR3. A D gene is named only where the DNA matches it firmly. Size tells how often a clone was seen (once, few, many) or the class of an expanded clone, and some rows leave it out.

TRBV7-2	TRBJ2-2	-	-	CASRGGGSGGELFF	TGTGCCAGCAGAGGCGGGGGCAGCGGCGGGGAGCTGTTTTTT
TRBV7-8	TRBJ2-7	-	-	CASSLGGLGLGEQYF	TGTGCCAGCAGCTTAGGAGGACTGGGACTGGGCGAGCAGTACTTC
TRBV6-5	TRBJ2-5	-	-	CASSYSGRDQETQYF	TGTGCCAGCAGTTACTCAGGGCGGGACCAAGAGACCCAGTACTTC
TRBV30	TRBJ1-1	few	-	CAWSGGGIRSGTEAFF	TGTGCCTGGAGTGGGGGGGGCATCAGGTCGGGCACTGAAGCTTTCTTT
TRBV2	TRBJ2-1	-	TRBD2	CASRTSGHYNEQFF	TGTGCCAGCAGAACTAGCGGGCATTACAATGAGCAGTTCTTC
TRBV2	TRBJ2-1	-	-	CASSEFDEQFF	TGTGCCAGCAGTGAATTCGATGAGCAGTTCTTC
TRBV5-6	TRBJ1-1	-	TRBD1	CASSLTRTGGITEAFF	TGTGCCAGCAGCCTGACCCGGACAGGGGGCATCACTGAAGCTTTCTTT
TRBV2	TRBJ2-1	-	-	CATLGGAPIYNEQFF	TGTGCCACCTTAGGGGGAGCCCCGATCTACAATGAGCAGTTCTTC
TRBV6-5	TRBJ2-7	few	-	CAASPTIGIYEQYF	TGTGCCGCATCCCCGACAATCGGCATCTACGAGCAGTACTTC
TRBV19	TRBJ1-6	-	-	CASSIGSQALSPLHF	TGTGCCAGTAGTATTGGGTCCCAGGCCCTATCACCCCTCCACTTT
TRBV6-6	TRBJ2-3	-	TRBD2	CASSRKGLAGALGDTQYF	TGTGCCAGCAGCCGAAAAGGACTAGCGGGGGCCCTGGGGGATACGCAGTATTTT
TRBV21-1	TRBJ2-2	-	-	CASRNPSRRLNTGELFF	TGTGCCAGCAGGAACCCGTCCCGGCGACTGAACACCGGGGAGCTGTTTTTT
TRBV4-3	TRBJ1-4	-	TRBD1	CASSQDPSDRAEKLFF	TGCGCCAGCAGCCAAGATCCTTCAGACAGGGCTGAAAAACTGTTTTTT
TRBV9	TRBJ2-3	-	TRBD2	CASSPSGGGSDTQYF	TGTGCCAGCAGCCCCAGCGGGGGAGGGTCAGATACGCAGTATTTT